This T cell receptor beta chain was obtained from a study of blood T cells in healthy people across ages. A sample-barcoded 5' primer and a J-beta primer mix were used in a second PCR of about 7 to 12 cycles. Using its own MiXCR run on the 5' RACE reads, TCRdb lists one record per CDR3 protein. The sample lists 1.5 million to 2 million distinct CDR3 sequences, 28% occurring once. This clonotype was counted at least ten times. The CDR3 is 13 residues long. The V gene lost 3 bases and the J gene lost 4 bases, with 10 bases spanning the gap. From germline, CDR1 is DFQATT and CDR2 SNEGSKA (reference sequence).

Sequencing was carried out using blood. The J gene is TRBJ1-5, the V gene TRBV20-1, with D unresolved. The TCR comes from a woman aged 30 to 39 in good health. The CDR3 protein is CSARVTRNQPQHF. The CDR3 bases are TGCAGTGCTAGGGTAACCAGAAATCAGCCCCAGCATTTT.